This T cell receptor (beta chain) was identified in a study of blood T cell repertoires in COVID-19. At the level of the study: The United States, Italy and Spain were the sources of the acute and convalescent COVID-19 samples. T cells, B-cell-depleted T cells, or PBMCs supplied cDNA or gDNA.

The germline V and J ends were trimmed by 9 bases and 2 bases, with 12 bases remaining between them. CDR3 length: 13 residues. Original data processing: The authors estimated nucleated cell counts from reference gene primer amplification. Profiling relied on immunoSEQ multiplex PCR, and the TCRdb table lists in-frame clones only, not all of them. Clone size and the V and J calls come from that table; the DNA yielded D and trimming. The sample contains some 50,000 clones, 85% to 90% of which appear only once. Sequences were obtained from peripheral blood. The V gene is TRBV12-3 or TRBV12-4, the J gene TRBJ2-3, with a tentative D call TRBD1 (6 bases). The TCR was taken from a human donor in a cohort sampled during active COVID-19. CDR3 region: CASRTVSTDTQYF. For the CDR3, the DNA is TGTGCCAGTAGGACAGTTTCCACAGATACGCAGTATTTT.